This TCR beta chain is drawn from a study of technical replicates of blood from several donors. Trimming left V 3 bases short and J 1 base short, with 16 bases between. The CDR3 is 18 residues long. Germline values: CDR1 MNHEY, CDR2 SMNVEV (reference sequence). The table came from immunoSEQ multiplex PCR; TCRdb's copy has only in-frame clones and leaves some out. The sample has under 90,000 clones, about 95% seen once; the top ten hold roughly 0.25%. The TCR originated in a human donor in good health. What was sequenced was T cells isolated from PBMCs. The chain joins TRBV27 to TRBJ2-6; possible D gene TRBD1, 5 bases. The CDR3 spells CASSFTGLPRSGANVLTF. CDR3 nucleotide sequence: TGTGCCAGCAGTTTTACAGGCCTCCCTCGTTCTGGGGCCAACGTCCTGACTTTC.